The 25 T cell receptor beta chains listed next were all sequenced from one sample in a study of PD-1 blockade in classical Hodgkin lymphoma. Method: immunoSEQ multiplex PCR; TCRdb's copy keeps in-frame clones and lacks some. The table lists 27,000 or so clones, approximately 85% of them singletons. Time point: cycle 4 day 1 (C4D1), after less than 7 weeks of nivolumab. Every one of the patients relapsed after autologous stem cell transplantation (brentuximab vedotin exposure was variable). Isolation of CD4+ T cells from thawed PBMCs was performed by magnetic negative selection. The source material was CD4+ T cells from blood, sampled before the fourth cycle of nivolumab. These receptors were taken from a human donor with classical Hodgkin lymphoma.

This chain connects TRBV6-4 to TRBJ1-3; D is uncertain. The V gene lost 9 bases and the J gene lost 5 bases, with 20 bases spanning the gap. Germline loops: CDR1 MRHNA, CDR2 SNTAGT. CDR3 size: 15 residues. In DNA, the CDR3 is TGTGCCAGAAGCCGCACAAGGCCTAGTAGAAACACCATATATTTT. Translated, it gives CARSRTRPSRNTIYF.

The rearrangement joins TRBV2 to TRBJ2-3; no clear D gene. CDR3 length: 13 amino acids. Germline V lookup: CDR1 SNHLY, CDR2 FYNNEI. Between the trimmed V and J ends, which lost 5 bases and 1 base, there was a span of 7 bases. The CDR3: CASSPRRTDTQYF. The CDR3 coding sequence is TGTGCCAGCAGTCCCCGGCGCACAGATACGCAGTATTTT.

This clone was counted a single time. The CDR3 sequence: CASSLASHRAGEQYF. Here the CDR3 DNA reads TGTGCCAGCAGCTTAGCCAGCCACCGCGCTGGCGAGCAGTACTTC. The chain uses TRBV7-6 and TRBJ2-7; no clear D gene. Deletions cut 0 bases from V and 6 bases from J, with 15 bases between. CDR3 size: 15 residues. Germline CDR1 reads SGHVS; CDR2 reads FNYEAQ.

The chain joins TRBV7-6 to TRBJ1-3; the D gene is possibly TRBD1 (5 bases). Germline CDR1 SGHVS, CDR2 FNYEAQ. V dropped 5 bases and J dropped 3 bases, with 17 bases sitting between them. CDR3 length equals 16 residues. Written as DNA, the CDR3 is TGTGCCAGCAGCCAGGGAGGGCGGGGAGGTGGAAACACCATATATTTT. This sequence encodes CASSQGGRGGGNTIYF.

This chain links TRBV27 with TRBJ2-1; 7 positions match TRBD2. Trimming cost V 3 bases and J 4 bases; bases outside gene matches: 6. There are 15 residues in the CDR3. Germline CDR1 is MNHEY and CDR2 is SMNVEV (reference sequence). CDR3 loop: CASSFWLADYNEQFF. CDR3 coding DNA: TGTGCCAGCAGTTTTTGGCTAGCGGATTACAATGAGCAGTTCTTC.

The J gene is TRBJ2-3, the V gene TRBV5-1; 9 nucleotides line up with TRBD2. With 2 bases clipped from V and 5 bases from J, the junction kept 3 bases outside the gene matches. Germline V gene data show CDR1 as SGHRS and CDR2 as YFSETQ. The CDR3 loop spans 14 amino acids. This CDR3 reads CASSFPTSGDTQYF. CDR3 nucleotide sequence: TGCGCCAGCAGCTTCCCGACTAGCGGAGATACGCAGTATTTT.

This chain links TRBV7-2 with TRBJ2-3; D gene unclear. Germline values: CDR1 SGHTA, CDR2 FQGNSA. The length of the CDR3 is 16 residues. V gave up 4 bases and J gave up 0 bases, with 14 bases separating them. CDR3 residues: CASSSVGGTSTDTQYF. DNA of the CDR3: TGTGCCAGCAGCTCCGTGGGCGGAACCAGCACAGATACGCAGTATTTT.

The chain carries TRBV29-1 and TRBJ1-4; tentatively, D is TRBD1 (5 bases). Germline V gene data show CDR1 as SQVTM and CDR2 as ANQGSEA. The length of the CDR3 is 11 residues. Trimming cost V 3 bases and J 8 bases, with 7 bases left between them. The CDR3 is CSVDRGEKLFF. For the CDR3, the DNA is TGCAGCGTTGATCGGGGGGAAAAACTGTTTTTT.

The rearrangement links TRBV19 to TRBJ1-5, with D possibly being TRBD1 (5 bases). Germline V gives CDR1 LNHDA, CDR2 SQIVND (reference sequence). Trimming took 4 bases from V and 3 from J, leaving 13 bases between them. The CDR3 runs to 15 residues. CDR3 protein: CASSRGDGPNQPQHF. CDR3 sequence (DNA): TGTGCCAGTAGTAGGGGGGATGGGCCCAATCAGCCCCAGCATTTT.

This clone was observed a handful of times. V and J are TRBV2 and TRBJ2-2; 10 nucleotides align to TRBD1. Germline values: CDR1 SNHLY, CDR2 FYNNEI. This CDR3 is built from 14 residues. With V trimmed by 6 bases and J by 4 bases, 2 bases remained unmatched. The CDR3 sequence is CASRGDRGTGELFF. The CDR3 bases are TGTGCCAGCAGGGGGGACAGGGGCACCGGGGAGCTGTTTTTT.

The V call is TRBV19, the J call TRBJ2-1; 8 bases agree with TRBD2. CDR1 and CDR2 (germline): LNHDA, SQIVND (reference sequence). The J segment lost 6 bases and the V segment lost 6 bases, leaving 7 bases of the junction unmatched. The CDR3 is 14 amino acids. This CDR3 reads CASRTLAGSNEQFF. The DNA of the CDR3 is TGTGCCAGTAGGACTTTAGCGGGAAGCAATGAGCAGTTCTTC.

The CDR3 reads CASSGVRRELFF. CDR3 DNA sequence: TGTGCCAGCAGTGGAGTAAGAAGGGAGCTGTTTTTT. This rearrangement joins TRBV2 to TRBJ1-4; D is uncertain. The closer fit of TRBJ2-2 to the DNA end suggests the J call may be wrong. Germline V gene sequence: CDR1 SNHLY, CDR2 FYNNEI. The CDR3 is made up of 12 amino acids.

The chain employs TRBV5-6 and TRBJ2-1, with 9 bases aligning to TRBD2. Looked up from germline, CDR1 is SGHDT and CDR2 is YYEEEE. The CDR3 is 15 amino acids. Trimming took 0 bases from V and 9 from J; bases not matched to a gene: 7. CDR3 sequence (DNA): TGTGCCAGCAGCTTGGAGGTAGCGGGAGAGGGTGAGCAGTTCTTC. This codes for CASSLEVAGEGEQFF.

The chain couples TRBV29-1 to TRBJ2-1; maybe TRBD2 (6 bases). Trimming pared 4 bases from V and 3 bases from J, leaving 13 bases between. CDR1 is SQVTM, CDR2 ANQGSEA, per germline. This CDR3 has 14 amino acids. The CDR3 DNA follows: TGCAGCGTTGGCGGGGTACATCTCTACAATGAGCAGTTCTTC. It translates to CSVGGVHLYNEQFF.

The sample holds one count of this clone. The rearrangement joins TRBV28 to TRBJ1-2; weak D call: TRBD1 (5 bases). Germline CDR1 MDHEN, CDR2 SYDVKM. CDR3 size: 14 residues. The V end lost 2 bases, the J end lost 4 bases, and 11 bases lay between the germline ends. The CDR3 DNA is TGTGCCAGCAGTTTAGGGACGGTCCTCTATGGCTACACCTTC. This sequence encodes CASSLGTVLYGYTF.

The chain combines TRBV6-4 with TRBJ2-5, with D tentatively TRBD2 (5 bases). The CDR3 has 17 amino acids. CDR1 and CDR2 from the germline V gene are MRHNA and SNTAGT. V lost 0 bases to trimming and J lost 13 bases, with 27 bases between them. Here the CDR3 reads CASSDSMRGWEETQWYF. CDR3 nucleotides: TGTGCCAGCAGTGACTCTATGCGCGGGTGGGAAGAGACCCAGTGGTACTTC.

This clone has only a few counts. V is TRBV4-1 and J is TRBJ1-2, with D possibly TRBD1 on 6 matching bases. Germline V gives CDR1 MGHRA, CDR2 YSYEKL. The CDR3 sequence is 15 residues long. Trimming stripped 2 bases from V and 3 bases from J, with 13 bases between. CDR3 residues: CASSQLQGSDYGYTF. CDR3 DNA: TGCGCCAGCAGCCAACTACAGGGATCTGACTATGGCTACACCTTC.

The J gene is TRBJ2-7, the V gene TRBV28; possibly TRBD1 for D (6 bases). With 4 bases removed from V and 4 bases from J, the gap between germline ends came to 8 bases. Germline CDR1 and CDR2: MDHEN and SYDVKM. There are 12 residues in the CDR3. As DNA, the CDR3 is TGTGCCAGCAGTTATCAGGGGTACGAGCAGTACTTC. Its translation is CASSYQGYEQYF.

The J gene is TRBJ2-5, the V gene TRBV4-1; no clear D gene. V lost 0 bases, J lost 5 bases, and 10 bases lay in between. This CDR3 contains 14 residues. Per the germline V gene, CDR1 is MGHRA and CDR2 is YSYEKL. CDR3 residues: CASSQDGSIETQYF. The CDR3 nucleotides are TGCGCCAGCAGCCAAGACGGCAGCATTGAGACCCAGTACTTC.

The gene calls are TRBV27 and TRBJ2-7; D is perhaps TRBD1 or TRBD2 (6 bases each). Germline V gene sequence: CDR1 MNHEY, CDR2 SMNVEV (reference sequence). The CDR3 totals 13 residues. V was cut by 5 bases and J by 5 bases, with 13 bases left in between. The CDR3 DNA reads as TGTGCCAGCAGTCAGAGGGGGGTGAACGAGCAGTACTTC. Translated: CASSQRGVNEQYF.

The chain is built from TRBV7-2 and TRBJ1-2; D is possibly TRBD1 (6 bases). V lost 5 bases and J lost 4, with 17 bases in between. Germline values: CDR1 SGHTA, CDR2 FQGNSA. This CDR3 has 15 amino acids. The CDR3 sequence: CASSHGEAGVYGYTF. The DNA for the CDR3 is TGTGCCAGCAGCCACGGGGAGGCAGGGGTCTATGGCTACACCTTC.

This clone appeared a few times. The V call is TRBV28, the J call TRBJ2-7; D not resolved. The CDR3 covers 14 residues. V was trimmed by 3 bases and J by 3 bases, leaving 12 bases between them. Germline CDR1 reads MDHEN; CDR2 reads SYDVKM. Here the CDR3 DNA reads TGTGCCAGCAGTTTTATCCAGCCGCGCTACGAGCAGTACTTC. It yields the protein CASSFIQPRYEQYF.

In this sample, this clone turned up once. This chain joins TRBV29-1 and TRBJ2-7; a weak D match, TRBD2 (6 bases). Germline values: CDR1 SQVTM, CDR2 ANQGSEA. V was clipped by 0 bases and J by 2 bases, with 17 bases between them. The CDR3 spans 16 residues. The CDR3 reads CSVEERGLLPPYEQYF. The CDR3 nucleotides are TGCAGCGTTGAAGAACGGGGACTCCTTCCCCCCTACGAGCAGTACTTC.

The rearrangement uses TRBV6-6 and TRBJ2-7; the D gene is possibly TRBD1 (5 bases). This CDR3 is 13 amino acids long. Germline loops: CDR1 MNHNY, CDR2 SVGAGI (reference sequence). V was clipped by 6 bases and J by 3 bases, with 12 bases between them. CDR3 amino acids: CASRAGMSYEQYF. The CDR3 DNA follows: TGTGCCAGCAGGGCAGGGATGAGCTACGAGCAGTACTTC.

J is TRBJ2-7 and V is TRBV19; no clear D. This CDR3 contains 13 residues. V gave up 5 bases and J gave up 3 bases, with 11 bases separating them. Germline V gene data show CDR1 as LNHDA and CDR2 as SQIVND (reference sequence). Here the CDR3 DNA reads TGTGCCAGTAGTTTGAGTCACCTCTACGAGCAGTACTTC. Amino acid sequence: CASSLSHLYEQYF. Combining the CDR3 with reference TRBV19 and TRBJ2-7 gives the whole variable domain DGGITQSPKYLFRKEGQNVTLSCEQNLNHDAMYWYRQDPGQGLRLIYYSQIVNDFQKGDIAEGYSVSREKKESFPLTVTSAQKNPTAFYLCASSLSHLYEQYFGPGTRLTVT.